This TCR beta chain is from a study of blood T cell repertoires in COVID-19 (dated by TCRdb to about 2020). In terms of the full investigation: Samples covering the acute and convalescent phases of COVID-19 were provided by collaborators in the United States, Italy and Spain. The material from the prospective study consisted of cDNA or gDNA derived from T cells, B-cell-depleted T cells, or PBMCs. The dataset comprised deeply sampled blood TCRbeta repertoires from subjects exposed to, actively infected with, or recovered from COVID-19. The repertoires were made available in a free public database intended to serve as a resource for research on the immune response to SARS-CoV-2. Samples came from the ongoing ImmuneRACE study (first 160 participants) plus 1,254 subjects from 6 global collaborators. Nearly every sample came with metadata listing a de-identified subject ID, COVID-19 status, age in years and sex. Where available, HLA class I and class II types were obtained from metadata supplied by the sample provider rather than from assay-based typing.

Points the paper makes about the study in general: Clinical and demographic metadata were provided uncurated, with the amount varying by source and participant.

Reading from cysteine to phenylalanine, the CDR3 counts 13 amino acids. The read is trimmed to its CDR3 DNA, 39 bases read in frame from base 1. As encoded in the germline V gene (reference sequence), CDR1 is LGHDT while CDR2 is YNNKEL. V loses 4 bases at its end and J loses 8 bases; junction bases beyond the gene matches: 2. The collaborating institutions used their own protocols to collect whole blood in K2EDTA tubes. Collaborator samples were shipped for TCRbeta analysis as frozen whole blood, isolated PBMCs, or DNA extracted from either sample type. This clone was seen once. Its cognate antigen has yet to be identified. Base qualities are not recorded, but no much larger clone differs from it by a single base. TCRbeta CDR3 regions were amplified from genomic DNA by means of the immunoSEQ Assay, a bias-controlled multiplex PCR. In the original analysis: Nucleated cell counts per sample were estimated from amplification of reference gene primers within the assay. Sequence reads were collapsed and filtered to measure the absolute abundance of every unique TCRbeta CDR3 rearrangement. For each sample, productive Simpson clonality was calculated as the square root of Simpson's diversity index over productive rearrangements. This immuneACCESS table, as held by TCRdb, lists in-frame sequences with V and J called but not all clones. Of the missing ones, under half trace to an unresolved V gene in checked studies; the others have no known cause. V, J and clone size are those of that table, while D and trimming were read from the DNA. Across this sample there are some 100,000 clones, with around four fifths seen only once. Of the sample, 10% to 15% is held by the ten largest clones.

The receptor was derived from a middle-aged man with active or convalescent COVID-19. Sequenced material: peripheral blood. The rearranged segments are TRBV3-1 (or the pseudogene TRBV3-2) and TRBJ2-3; TRBD1 lines up with 11 middle nucleotides. The CDR3 here reads CASSLGTGGTQYF. The bases are TGTGCCAGCAGCCTAGGGACAGGGGGTACGCAGTATTTT.